Listed here are 17 T cell receptor beta chains from one sample, sequenced in a study of human T cells and chemical hapten exposure (dated by TCRdb to the early 2020s). Library prep was done by RACE. Data came from a NextSeq 500. TCRdb reran the public reads through fastp at Q25 and MiXCR, keeping productive beta chains. Each record represents a unique CDR3 protein, reported with the most common genes and DNA among its rows. Recorded for this sample are some 80,000 distinct CDR3 sequences; approximately 10% of them occurred a single time. Around 1.4% of the sample goes to the ten largest clones. Per the publication, the time point label means: patch test 2, 6 weeks after DPC sensitization. The treatment or condition label on this specimen signifies: therapeutic diphenylcyclopropenone sensitization with weekly scalp DPC. The sample consisted of whole blood, taken in connection with sensitization to the hapten diphenylcyclopropenone (DPC). Receptor source: a man younger than 35 with alopecia areata. Some clones in this sample may be carry-over from other donors' samples.

J is TRBJ1-5 and V is TRBV5-6; no clear D. The CDR3 is 12 residues long. The ends were cut back, 5 bases at V and 4 bases at J, with 7 bases in the middle. Germline CDR1 and CDR2: SGHDT and YYEEEE. The DNA of the CDR3 is TGTGCCAGCAGACTCGGAAATCAGCCCCAGCATTTT. Amino acids: CASRLGNQPQHF.

This clonotype was recorded a few times. The chain is built from TRBV11-3 and TRBJ2-7; D is undetermined. Germline-derived CDR1 and CDR2 are SGHNT and YENEEA. CDR3 length: 13 amino acids. Trimming pared 5 bases from V and 3 bases from J, leaving 11 bases between. CDR3 sequence: CASSHGPIYEQYF. CDR3 in DNA: TGTGCCAGCAGCCATGGACCCATCTACGAGCAGTACTTC.

This clonotype was found a few times. V usage is TRBV6-1 and J usage is TRBJ2-6; 7 positions match TRBD1. The CDR3 runs 19 residues. Germline values: CDR1 MNHNS, CDR2 SASEGT. V gave up 2 bases and J gave up 3 bases; unmatched junction bases: 13. DNA of the CDR3: TGTGCCAGCAGTGAAATGGGGACAGCCCAGGGAAATGGGGCCAACGTCCTGACTTTC. Protein: CASSEMGTAQGNGANVLTF.

This clonotype was seen many times. The CDR3 DNA follows: TGTGCCAGCAGTGCGATCACAGGGGCATGGACTGAAGCTTTCTTT. Encoded protein: CASSAITGAWTEAFF. This chain connects TRBV6-5 to TRBJ1-1, with TRBD1 identical over 7 bases. Germline values: CDR1 MNHEY, CDR2 SVGAGI. CDR3 length equals 15 residues. Trimming at V came to 5 bases and at J to 5 bases, leaving 11 bases not matched to a gene.

This clonotype was counted ten times or more. The rearrangement joins TRBV4-1 to TRBJ2-4; D is perhaps TRBD1 (5 bases). Germline V gene data show CDR1 as MGHRA and CDR2 as YSYEKL. Trimming removed 2 bases from V and 7 bases from J, with 18 bases in between. The CDR3 runs 16 residues. CDR3 in DNA: TGCGCCAGCAGCCAACAGGGCCCCTTTTCTGCGAACATTCAGTACTTC. It translates to CASSQQGPFSANIQYF.

The chain couples TRBV5-1 to TRBJ2-7; 7 bases are a match to TRBD1. Germline trimming cut 5 bases from V and 2 bases from J; bases unmatched to any gene: 13. CDR1 is SGHRS and CDR2 is YFSETQ in the germline V gene. The CDR3 totals 16 residues. This CDR3 is CASRSPGQTLTYEQYF. The DNA for the CDR3 is TGCGCCAGCAGATCCCCGGGACAGACCCTTACCTACGAGCAGTACTTC.

This clonotype was counted ten times or more. This rearrangement joins TRBV9 to TRBJ2-5; D remains ambiguous. The germline V gene has CDR1 SGDLS and CDR2 YYNGEE. CDR3 length: 15 amino acids. Trimming took off 1 base at V and 2 bases at J, with 12 bases between the two ends. CDR3 DNA sequence: TGTGCCAGCAGCGTACTCCCTTGGGGACAAGAGACCCAGTACTTC. Translation: CASSVLPWGQETQYF.

Notes on this clonotype: This sequence may be a read error, since a much larger clone differs from it by one base. The chain links TRBV7-7 to TRBJ2-1, with TRBD2 matching over 9 bases. V trimming: 5 bases; J trimming: 9 bases; junction bases outside the gene matches: 11. The germline V gene encodes CDR1 SSHAT and CDR2 FNYEAQ (reference sequence). The CDR3 consists of 15 residues. This CDR3 is CASSPASGANSEQFF. CDR3 nucleotide sequence: TGTGCCAGCAGCCCCGCTAGCGGGGCAAACAGTGAGCAGTTCTTC. Using reference TRBV7-7 and TRBJ2-1 for the parts outside the CDR3, the full variable domain is GAGVSQSPRYKVTKRGQDVTLRCDPISSHATLYWYQQALGQGPEFLTYFNYEAQPDKSGLPSDRFSAERPEGSISTLTIQRTEQRDSAMYRCASSPASGANSEQFFGPGTRLTVL.

This clonotype has more than one count but fewer than ten. The chain recombines TRBV28 with TRBJ1-2, with D possibly being TRBD1 (5 bases). CDR3 length equals 15 residues. Germline lookup yields CDR1 MDHEN and CDR2 SYDVKM. The V and J ends lost 2 bases and 4 bases respectively, with 14 bases between them. In DNA form, the CDR3 reads TGTGCCAGCAGTTTAGGAGGGGCGCCCCTCTATGGCTACACCTTC. Protein sequence: CASSLGGAPLYGYTF.

This chain uses TRBV9 with TRBJ2-2; D remains unclear. This CDR3 has 13 residues. V lost 0 bases and J 3 bases, leaving 3 bases between the germline ends. The germline CDR1 and CDR2 sequences are SGDLS and YYNGEE. CDR3 loop: CASSVDDTGELFF. The DNA for the CDR3 is TGTGCCAGCAGCGTAGATGACACCGGGGAGCTGTTTTTT.

Ten or more counts support this clonotype. V is TRBV7-2 and J is TRBJ2-3; D uncertain. The CDR3 extends over 14 amino acids. CDR1 and CDR2 from the germline V gene are SGHTA and FQGNSA. The germline V and J ends were trimmed by 1 base and 4 bases, with 9 bases remaining between them. The CDR3 region has the DNA TGTGCCAGCAGCTTAGTTTGGGTTCCAGATACGCAGTATTTT. Translating it yields CASSLVWVPDTQYF.

This clonotype has a count of ten or more. The genes are TRBV15 and TRBJ2-4, with D perhaps being TRBD1 or TRBD2 (6 bases each). CDR1 and CDR2 from the germline V gene are LNHNV and YYDKDF (reference sequence). V dropped 1 base and J dropped 5 bases, with 12 bases sitting between them. The CDR3 runs to 15 residues. The CDR3 loop is CATSRVQEGENIQYF. In DNA form, the CDR3 reads TGTGCCACCAGCAGAGTACAGGAGGGGGAAAACATTCAGTACTTC.

Regarding this clonotype: A much larger clonotype is one base distant, so this may be a read error. The chain uses TRBV7-9 and TRBJ2-7; the D gene is possibly TRBD1 (6 bases). Germline CDR1 and CDR2: SEHNR and FQNEAQ (reference sequence). The CDR3 runs 14 residues. The V and J ends lost 10 bases and 4 bases respectively, with 20 bases between them. CDR3 nucleotides: TGTGCCACCTTACCCGTGACAGGACAGTACGAGCAGTACTTC. The encoded protein is CATLPVTGQYEQYF.

V is TRBV7-9 and J is TRBJ2-3; 9 bases map to TRBD1. The CDR3 length is 14 residues. V trimming: 4 bases; J trimming: 4 bases; junction bases outside the gene matches: 3. Germline CDR1 and CDR2: SEHNR and FQNEAQ (reference sequence). CDR3 amino acids: CASSSGTGPDTQYF. The DNA of the CDR3 is TGTGCCAGCAGCTCAGGGACAGGGCCAGATACGCAGTATTTT.

The chain is built from TRBV20-1 and TRBJ2-3, with TRBD2 identical over 13 bases. Germline V gives CDR1 DFQATT, CDR2 SNEGSKA (reference sequence). There are 17 residues in the CDR3. Trimming at V came to 0 bases and at J to 1 base, leaving 4 bases not matched to a gene. This CDR3 is CSARDGTSGMGTDTQYF. The CDR3 nucleotides read TGCAGTGCTAGAGATGGGACTAGCGGGATGGGCACAGATACGCAGTATTTT.

This clonotype was found a few times. The rearrangement uses TRBV7-2 and TRBJ2-7; unclear D gene. The CDR3 totals 14 residues. The V and J ends lost 1 base and 2 bases respectively, with 9 bases between them. The germline V gene has CDR1 SGHTA and CDR2 FQGNSA. The CDR3 DNA is TGTGCCAGCAGCTTAGGCGCGTCTCCCTACGAGCAGTACGTC. Protein product: CASSLGASPYEQYV.

The sample holds a few counts of this clonotype. This chain connects TRBV6-2 or TRBV6-3 to TRBJ1-3; D is undetermined. The germline V gene has CDR1 MNHEY and CDR2 SVGEGT. The CDR3 is 16 amino acids. V was shortened by 2 bases and J by 0 bases, with 11 bases between the two germline ends. As DNA, the CDR3 is TGTGCCAGCAGTTACGGAGACGTCCGCTCTGGAAACACCATATATTTT. It codes for CASSYGDVRSGNTIYF.